This T cell receptor beta chain was documented in a study of cytotoxic CD8 clonotypes in ibrutinib-treated CLL. Study information: Responses: approximately 25 partial, 2 complete; after median about 70 months, around 15 stayed remitted, roughly 12 progressed.

This table comes from immunoSEQ multiplex PCR, and its TCRdb copy is limited to in-frame clones, with some not included. The sample holds more than 60,000 clones, less than 85% seen once. The length of the CDR3 is 15 residues. CDR1 is LNHDA and CDR2 is SQIVND in the germline V gene (reference sequence). The V gene lost 9 bases and the J gene lost 0 bases, with 16 bases spanning the gap. Sequenced here: PBMCs, sampled after 24 months of ibrutinib treatment. The source is a human donor with chronic lymphocytic leukemia. The rearrangement joins TRBV19 to TRBJ2-3; D gene ambiguous. As DNA, the CDR3 is TGTGCCAGCTCAAAGGGTGTACCTAGCACAGATACGCAGTATTTT. Residues: CASSKGVPSTDTQYF.